This T cell receptor (beta chain) was found in a study of cytomegalovirus exposure and HLA in healthy donors. PCR employed 60 Vbeta and 13 Jbeta primers. Repertoires were generated with immunoSEQ multiplex PCR, while TCRdb's copy carries only in-frame clones and drops some. The table records about 90,000 clones, about four fifths of them present only once. The V and J ends lost 1 base and 1 base, in that order; junction bases with no gene match: 3. Looked up from germline, CDR1 is LGHNA and CDR2 is YSLEER. The CDR3 extends over 16 amino acids. The chain links TRBV4-3 to TRBJ1-1; 10 bases line up with TRBD1. The specimen sequenced was PBMCs. The clonotype originates from a man between 18 and 29 years old in good health and CMV-seronegative. The CDR3 is CASSQATGGGNTEAFF. CDR3 DNA: TGCGCCAGCAGCCAAGCGACAGGGGGCGGGAACACTGAAGCTTTCTTT.